The 8 T cell receptor beta chains in this list originate from one sample, sequenced in a study of cytomegalovirus exposure and HLA in healthy donors. 60 Vbeta and 13 Jbeta primers were used in PCR. The data were produced by immunoSEQ multiplex PCR, yet TCRdb's version contains in-frame clones alone and is incomplete. The sample records about 130,000 clones, around 80% being singletons. The sequenced material came from PBMCs. Source of these receptors: a man aged 45-60 years in good health and CMV-seronegative.

The chain links TRBV27 to TRBJ1-2; 9 nucleotides align to TRBD1. V shed 4 bases, J shed 0 bases, and the junction held 12 bases outside the gene matches. The CDR3 loop spans 18 amino acids. Germline V gene data show CDR1 as MNHEY and CDR2 as SMNVEV (reference sequence). The CDR3 spells CASSSIVGQGLANYGYTF. CDR3 bases: TGTGCCAGCAGTTCTATCGTAGGACAGGGGTTAGCTAACTATGGCTACACCTTC.

This chain joins TRBV7-2 and TRBJ1-1, with D perhaps TRBD1 (6 bases). V was trimmed by 0 bases and J by 10 bases, leaving 12 bases between them. Germline CDR1 and CDR2: SGHTA and FQGNSA. CDR3 length: 13 residues. The CDR3 sequence: CASSLAQGMGAFF. CDR3 nucleotides: TGTGCCAGCAGCTTAGCGCAGGGGATGGGAGCTTTCTTT.

The V call is TRBV6-6, the J call TRBJ2-1; D perhaps matches TRBD2 (6 bases). CDR3 size: 15 residues. Trimming removed 5 bases at V and 5 bases at J, with 16 bases between. CDR1 and CDR2 from the germline V gene are MNHNY and SVGAGI (reference sequence). CDR3 residues: CASSAGNTNHNEQFF. In DNA form, the CDR3 reads TGTGCCAGCAGTGCGGGGAACACCAACCACAATGAGCAGTTCTTC.

The chain combines TRBV13 with TRBJ2-1; D is perhaps TRBD1 (6 bases). The germline V gene encodes CDR1 PRHDT and CDR2 FYEKMQ (reference sequence). The CDR3 is 14 residues long. V was shortened by 5 bases and J by 6 bases, with 14 bases between the two germline ends. The CDR3, as DNA: TGTGCCAGCAGCCCCCTCACCAGGGGCAATGAGCAGTTCTTC. As protein: CASSPLTRGNEQFF.

V and J are TRBV5-8 and TRBJ1-5, with a weak D call TRBD1 (5 bases). V was pared by 4 bases and J by 6 bases, with 23 bases between. Per the germline V gene, CDR1 is SGHTS and CDR2 is YDEGEE. The CDR3 contains 17 residues. CDR3 protein: CASSRKGWGGFSQPQHF. CDR3 nucleotides: TGTGCCAGCAGCCGGAAAGGGTGGGGGGGTTTCAGTCAGCCCCAGCATTTT.

J is TRBJ2-7 and V is TRBV18; a possible D gene is TRBD1 (6 bases). V was clipped by 3 bases and J by 0 bases, with 12 bases between them. The V gene's germline CDR1 is KGHSH and CDR2 LQKENI. The CDR3 runs 15 residues. The CDR3 spells CASSPKQDSSYEQYF. Written as DNA, the CDR3 is TGTGCCAGCTCACCTAAACAGGACAGCTCCTACGAGCAGTACTTC.

CDR3 sequence: CASSLAGDRARITEAFF. DNA of the CDR3: TGCGCCAGCAGCTTGGCGGGAGACAGAGCCCGAATCACTGAAGCTTTCTTT. The chain combines TRBV5-1 with TRBJ1-1, with D perhaps TRBD1 (5 bases). The CDR3 loop spans 17 amino acids. V lost 0 bases and J 4 bases, leaving 19 bases between the germline ends. Germline CDR1 is SGHRS and CDR2 is YFSETQ.

The chain recombines TRBV7-2 with TRBJ2-7; D might be TRBD2 (6 bases). Germline V CDR1 and CDR2: SGHTA, FQGNSA. Trimming took off 2 bases at V and 3 bases at J, with 20 bases between the two ends. The CDR3 spans 17 residues. The CDR3 nucleotides read TGTGCCAGCAGCTTAAAGGGCTGGGGAGGAGGGAACTACGAGCAGTACTTC. Translation gives CASSLKGWGGGNYEQYF.